This record concerns one T cell receptor beta chain sequence. Its antigen remains unidentified. CDR1 is SEHNR, CDR2 FQNEAQ, per germline (reference sequence). The CDR3 loop spans 16 amino acids. V lost 3 bases, J lost 4 bases, and 9 bases stayed unmatched. This specimen belongs to a study of graft-versus-host responses after intestinal transplantation. Study details: Recipients had multivisceral, liver-intestinal, or isolated intestinal transplants. The recipients all started with anti-thymocyte globulin induction and then took tacrolimus and steroids for three to four years. Study results and limitations: GvH clones occurred in recipient marrow; some first appeared in ileum or blood. Clonal ratios of graft-versus-host to host-versus-graft in allografts were high for patients exhibiting graft-donor T cell macrochimerism.

Assay: immunoSEQ multiplex PCR; the TCRdb copy retains only in-frame clones and omits some. The sample carries about 85,000 clones, about four fifths recorded once. The chain has TRBV7-9 and TRBJ1-3, with TRBD1 identical over 7 bases. Material: unstimulated CD4+ T cells sorted from spleen or lymph node cells, obtained before intestinal transplant. The receptor's source is a human donor who received an intestinal transplant. CDR3 in DNA: TGTGCCAGCAGCTTGTCGACAGGGTGGGAAGGAAACACCATATATTTT. Residues: CASSLSTGWEGNTIYF.